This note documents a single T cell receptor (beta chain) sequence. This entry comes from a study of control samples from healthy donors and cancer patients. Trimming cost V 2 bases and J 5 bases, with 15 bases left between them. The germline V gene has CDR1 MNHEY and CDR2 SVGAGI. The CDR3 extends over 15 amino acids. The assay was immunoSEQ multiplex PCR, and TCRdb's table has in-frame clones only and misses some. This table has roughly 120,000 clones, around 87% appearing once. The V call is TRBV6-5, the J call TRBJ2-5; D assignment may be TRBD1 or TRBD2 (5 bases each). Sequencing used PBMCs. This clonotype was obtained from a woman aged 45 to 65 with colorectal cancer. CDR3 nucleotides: TGTGCCAGCAGTTACGGTGGGGGTACTTGGGAGACCCAGTACTTC. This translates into CASSYGGGTWETQYF.